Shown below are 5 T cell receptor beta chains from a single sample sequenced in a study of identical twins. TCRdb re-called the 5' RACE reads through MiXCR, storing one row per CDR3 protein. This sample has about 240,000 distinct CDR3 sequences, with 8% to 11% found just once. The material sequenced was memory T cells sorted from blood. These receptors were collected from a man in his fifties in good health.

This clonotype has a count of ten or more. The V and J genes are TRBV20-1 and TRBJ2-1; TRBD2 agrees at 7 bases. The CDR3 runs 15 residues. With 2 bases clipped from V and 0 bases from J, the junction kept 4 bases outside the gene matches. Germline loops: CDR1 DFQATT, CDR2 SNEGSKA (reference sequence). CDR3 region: CSARTIAGSYNEQFF. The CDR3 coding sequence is TGCAGTGCTAGAACGATAGCGGGCTCCTACAATGAGCAGTTCTTC.

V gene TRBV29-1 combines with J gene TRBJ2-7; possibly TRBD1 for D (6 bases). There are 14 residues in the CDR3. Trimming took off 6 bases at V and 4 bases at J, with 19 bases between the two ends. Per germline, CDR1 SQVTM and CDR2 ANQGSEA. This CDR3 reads CSVETGKFGYEQYF. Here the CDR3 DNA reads TGCAGCGTAGAAACAGGGAAATTTGGGTACGAGCAGTACTTC.

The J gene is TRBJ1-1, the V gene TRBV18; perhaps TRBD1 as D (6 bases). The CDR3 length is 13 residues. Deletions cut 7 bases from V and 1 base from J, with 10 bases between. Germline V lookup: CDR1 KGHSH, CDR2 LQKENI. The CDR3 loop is CASLGQRNTEAFF. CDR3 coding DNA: TGTGCCAGCTTAGGACAGAGGAACACTGAAGCTTTCTTT.

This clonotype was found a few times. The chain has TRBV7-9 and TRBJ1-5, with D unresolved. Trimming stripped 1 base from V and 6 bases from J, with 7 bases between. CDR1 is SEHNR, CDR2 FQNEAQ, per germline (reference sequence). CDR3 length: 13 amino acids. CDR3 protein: CASSLVGSQPQHF. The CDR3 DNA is TGTGCCAGCAGCTTAGTAGGGAGTCAGCCCCAGCATTTT.

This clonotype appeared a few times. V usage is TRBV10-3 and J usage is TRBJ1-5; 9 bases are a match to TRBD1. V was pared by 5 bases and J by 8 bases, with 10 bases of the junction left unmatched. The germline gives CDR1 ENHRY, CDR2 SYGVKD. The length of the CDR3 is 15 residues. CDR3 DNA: TGTGCCATCAGTAGGGACAGGGATTACATAGAGCCCCAGCATTTT. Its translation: CAISRDRDYIEPQHF.